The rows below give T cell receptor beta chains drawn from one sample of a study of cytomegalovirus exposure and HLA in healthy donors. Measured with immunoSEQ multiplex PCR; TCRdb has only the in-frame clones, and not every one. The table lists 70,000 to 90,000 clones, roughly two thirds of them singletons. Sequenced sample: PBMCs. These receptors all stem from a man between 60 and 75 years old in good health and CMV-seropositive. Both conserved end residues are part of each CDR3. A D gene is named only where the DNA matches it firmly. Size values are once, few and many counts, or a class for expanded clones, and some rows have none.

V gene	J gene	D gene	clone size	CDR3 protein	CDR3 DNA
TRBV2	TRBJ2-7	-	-	CASSDSPADEQYF	TGTGCCAGCAGTGACAGCCCTGCGGACGAGCAGTACTTC
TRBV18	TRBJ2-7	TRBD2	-	CASGSGVAFYEQYF	TGTGCCAGTGGCAGCGGGGTCGCCTTCTACGAGCAGTACTTC
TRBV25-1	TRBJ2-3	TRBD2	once	CACSGAGVGDTQYF	TGTGCCTGTTCTGGAGCGGGGGTGGGAGATACGCAGTATTTT
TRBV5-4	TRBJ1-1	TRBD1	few	CASSWTTGGKAFF	TGTGCCAGCAGCTGGACCACAGGGGGCAAAGCTTTCTTT
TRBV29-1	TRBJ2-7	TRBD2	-	CSEEAGGPYEQYF	TGCAGCGAGGAAGCGGGAGGCCCCTACGAGCAGTACTTC
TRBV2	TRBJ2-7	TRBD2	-	CASPLVAGGGEQYF	TGTGCCAGCCCCCTGGTAGCGGGGGGGGGTGAGCAGTACTTC
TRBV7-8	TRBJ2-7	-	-	CASSFGPYEQYF	TGTGCCAGCAGCTTTGGCCCCTACGAGCAGTACTTC
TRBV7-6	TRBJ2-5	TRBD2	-	CASSRTREAETQYF	TGTGCCAGCAGCCGGACTAGGGAGGCAGAGACCCAGTACTTC
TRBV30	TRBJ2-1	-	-	CAWSPTNEQFF	TGTGCCTGGAGTCCCACTAATGAGCAGTTCTTC
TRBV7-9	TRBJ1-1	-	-	CASSLVWQKNTEAFF	TGTGCCAGCAGCTTAGTGTGGCAGAAGAACACTGAAGCTTTCTTT
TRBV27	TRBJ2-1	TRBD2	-	CASSSLGLAGVREQFF	TGTGCCAGCAGTTCCTTGGGACTAGCGGGAGTGCGTGAGCAGTTCTTC
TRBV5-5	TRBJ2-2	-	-	CASSFPGIGELFF	TGTGCCAGCAGCTTTCCAGGGATCGGGGAGCTGTTTTTT
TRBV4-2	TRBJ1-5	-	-	CASSRTLNSNQPQHF	TGTGCCAGCAGCCGGACACTCAATAGCAATCAGCCCCAGCATTTT
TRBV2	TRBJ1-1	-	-	CASSETGNTEAFF	TGTGCCAGCAGTGAGACGGGGAACACTGAAGCTTTCTTT
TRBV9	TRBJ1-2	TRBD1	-	CASSGPGTGYGYTF	TGTGCCAGCAGCGGCCCCGGGACAGGGTATGGCTACACCTTC
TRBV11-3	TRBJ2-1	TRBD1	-	CASGRTGITNEQFF	TGTGCCAGCGGTCGGACAGGGATTACAAATGAGCAGTTCTTC
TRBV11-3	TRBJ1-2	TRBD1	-	CASSLVAGGNYGYTF	TGTGCCAGCAGCTTAGTGGCAGGGGGAAACTATGGCTACACCTTC
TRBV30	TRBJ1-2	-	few	CAWNKVGYGYTF	TGTGCCTGGAATAAGGTCGGGTATGGCTACACCTTC
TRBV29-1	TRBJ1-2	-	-	CSVRGAGSINYGYTF	TGCAGCGTTCGGGGGGCGGGTTCCATTAACTATGGCTACACCTTC